This TCR beta chain originates from a study of blood T cell repertoires in COVID-19 (dated by TCRdb to 2019 to 2021). With respect to the entire study: Samples from collaborators originated in the United States, Italy and Spain and spanned both the acute and convalescent phases of COVID-19. A freely available public database, intended as a resource for researchers studying the immune response to SARS-CoV-2, is where the repertoires were released. The samples were drawn from the first 160 participants of the ongoing ImmuneRACE study and from about 1,200 subjects provided by 6 global collaborators. Nearly every sample came with metadata listing a de-identified subject ID, COVID-19 status, age in years and sex. Where available, HLA class I and class II types were obtained from metadata supplied by the sample provider rather than from assay-based typing. Deeply sampled blood TCRbeta repertoires from subjects exposed to, actively infected with, or recovered from COVID-19 were included in the dataset. The material from the prospective study consisted of cDNA or gDNA derived from T cells, B-cell-depleted T cells, or PBMCs.

The collaborating institutions used their own protocols to collect whole blood in K2EDTA tubes. For TCRbeta analysis, collaborator samples were shipped as frozen whole blood, as isolated PBMCs, or as DNA extracted from either sample type. The paper as a whole reports these results and caveats: How much clinical and demographic metadata was included differed by source and by participant, and the metadata was provided uncurated.

The immunoSEQ Assay, a bias-controlled multiplex PCR, was used to amplify TCRbeta CDR3 regions from genomic DNA. The paper's data handling went like this. Within the assay, amplification of reference gene primers was used to estimate how many nucleated cells each sample contained. To quantify the absolute abundance of each unique TCRbeta CDR3 rearrangement, sequence reads were collapsed and filtered. For each sample, productive Simpson clonality was calculated as the square root of Simpson's diversity index over productive rearrangements. TCRdb's version of the immuneACCESS table is confined to in-frame rearrangements and falls short of the full clone set. An unresolved V gene accounts for under half of the shortfall where checked; the remainder is of unknown origin. V, J and clone size derive from that table, while D and trimming were established from the DNA sequence. The sample includes around 120,000 clones, with 90% observed a single time. The ten largest clones represent less than 2% of the sample.

Details on this clone: Its cognate antigen has yet to be identified. No base quality values were provided; no much bigger clone lies one nucleotide off.

CDR1 MDHEN and CDR2 SYDVKM were looked up in the germline V gene. Unmatched junction bases come to 6, with V trimmed by 8 bases and J by 8 bases. Its CDR3 holds 12 amino acids, cysteine through phenylalanine. Only CDR3 DNA is held: 36 bases, read in frame from base 1. The receptor's source is a human donor with active COVID-19. The donor label of this sample is uncertain. Input material: peripheral blood. This sequence uses TRBV28 and TRBJ1-2, with 9 central nucleotides matching TRBD1. The DNA sequence is TGTGCCAGCGGTAACAGGGGGCACGGCTACACCTTC. Protein translation: CASGNRGHGYTF.